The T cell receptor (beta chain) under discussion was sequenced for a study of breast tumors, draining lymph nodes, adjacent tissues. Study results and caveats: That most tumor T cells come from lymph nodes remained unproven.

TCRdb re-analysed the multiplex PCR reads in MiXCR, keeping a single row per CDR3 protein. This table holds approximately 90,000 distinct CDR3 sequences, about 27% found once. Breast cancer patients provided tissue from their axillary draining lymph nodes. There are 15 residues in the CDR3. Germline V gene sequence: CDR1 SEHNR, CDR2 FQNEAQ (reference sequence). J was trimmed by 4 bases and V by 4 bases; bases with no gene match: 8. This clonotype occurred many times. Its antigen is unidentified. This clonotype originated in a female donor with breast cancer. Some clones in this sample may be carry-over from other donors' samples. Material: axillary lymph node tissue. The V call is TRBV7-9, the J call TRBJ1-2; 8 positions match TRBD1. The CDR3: CASSSGNRGFYGYTF. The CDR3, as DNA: TGTGCCAGCAGCTCTGGGAACAGGGGGTTCTATGGCTACACCTTC.